This entry lists 28 T cell receptor beta chains sequenced from one sample in a study of PD-L1 blockade in urothelial cancer. Time point: peripheral blood 6 weeks after treatment start. Clones were read by immunoSEQ multiplex PCR, and TCRdb kept only the in-frame ones, dropping some. This sample has 15,000 to 20,000 clones, with approximately 80% found just once. Sample: PBMCs, taken around atezolizumab (anti-PD-L1) treatment. These receptors were collected from a man between 50 and 59 years old with urothelial cancer.

CDR3 bases: TGTGCCAGCAGCCCGAGACCGGGACAGCGAGACTACAATGAGCAGTTCTTC. Its protein is CASSPRPGQRDYNEQFF. The chain is built from TRBV7-3 and TRBJ2-1; TRBD1 matches 7 bases. The germline V gene has CDR1 SGHTA and CDR2 FQGTGA. The junction had 13 bases not matched to a gene; V was cut back by 5 bases and J by 3 bases. This CDR3 spans 17 amino acids.

The table lists this clone with a few counts. This rearrangement joins TRBV19 to TRBJ2-1; no clear D gene. The CDR3 runs to 12 residues. Per the germline V gene, CDR1 is LNHDA and CDR2 is SQIVND (reference sequence). V was trimmed by 2 bases and J by 12 bases, leaving 11 bases between them. DNA for the CDR3: TGTGCCAGTAGTATACCTCCGCAGGTGCAGTTCTTC. It specifies CASSIPPQVQFF.

V is TRBV7-6 and J is TRBJ2-7; D is perhaps TRBD2 (6 bases). The germline V and J ends were trimmed by 5 bases and 2 bases, with 13 bases remaining between them. The CDR3 extends over 14 amino acids. Germline assignment: CDR1 SGHVS and CDR2 FNYEAQ. CDR3 sequence reads: CASSQRGGTYEQYF. CDR3 bases: TGTGCCAGCAGCCAAAGGGGCGGGACCTACGAGCAGTACTTC. The full variable domain, rest sourced from reference TRBV7-6 and TRBJ2-7, is GAGVSQSPRYKVTKRGQDVALRCDPISGHVSLYWYRQALGQGPEFLTYFNYEAQQDKSGLPNDRFSAERPEGSISTLTIQRTEQRDSAMYRCASSQRGGTYEQYFGPGTRLTVT.

The gene calls are TRBV7-8 and TRBJ2-5, with TRBD2 matching over 7 bases. Trimming cost V 4 bases and J 7 bases; bases outside gene matches: 12. In germline, CDR1 is SGHVS, CDR2 FQNEAQ. The CDR3 has 15 residues. The CDR3 nucleotides read TGTGCCAGCAGCTCAGCGGGAACAAGACGGGGGACCCAGTACTTC. This encodes CASSSAGTRRGTQYF.

V and J are TRBV19 and TRBJ1-2, with unresolved D. The CDR3 has 15 residues. Germline CDR1 LNHDA, CDR2 SQIVND (reference sequence). V was trimmed by 6 bases and J by 4 bases, leaving 18 bases between them. This chain's CDR3 is CASSREPGRSYGYTF. DNA for the CDR3: TGTGCCAGTAGCCGCGAACCCGGGAGATCCTATGGCTACACCTTC.

The chain employs TRBV19 and TRBJ1-5; TRBD1 might be the D (6 bases). Germline V gives CDR1 LNHDA, CDR2 SQIVND (reference sequence). The length of the CDR3 is 15 residues. V was cut by 1 base and J by 3 bases, with 10 bases left in between. The chain's CDR3 is CASSIVGGFNQPQHF. DNA for the CDR3: TGTGCCAGTAGTATAGTTGGGGGCTTCAATCAGCCCCAGCATTTT.

By its share, this clone is medium-sized. The J gene is TRBJ2-7, the V gene TRBV6-1; 9 bases map to TRBD1. The CDR3 runs 16 residues. V lost 1 base and J lost 6; bases outside the gene matches: 10. Germline CDR1 reads MNHNS; CDR2 reads SASEGT. CDR3 loop: CASSEGVGTGFGEQYV. CDR3 nucleotide sequence: TGTGCCAGCAGTGAAGGGGTCGGGACAGGGTTCGGCGAGCAGTACGTC.

The chain uses TRBV19 and TRBJ1-1; 7 bases map to TRBD1. This CDR3 has 14 residues. V lost 7 bases and J lost 3; bases outside the gene matches: 8. The germline CDR1 and CDR2 sequences are LNHDA and SQIVND (reference sequence). CDR3 sequence: CASNTGVMHTEAFF. The CDR3 DNA sequence: TGTGCCAGTAACACAGGGGTCATGCACACTGAAGCTTTCTTT.

The genes are TRBV18 and TRBJ2-7; TRBD2 aligns across 11 bases. The ends lost 5 bases at V and 7 bases at J; junction bases unmatched: 7. The CDR3 is 14 residues long. Germline assignment: CDR1 KGHSH and CDR2 LQKENI. The CDR3 region is CASSSLAGVGEQYV. The CDR3, as DNA: TGTGCCAGCTCATCACTAGCGGGGGTGGGGGAGCAGTACGTC.

A single count supports this clone. The genes are TRBV7-6 and TRBJ2-1, with TRBD2 matching 7 bases. CDR3 length: 16 amino acids. V trimming: 5 bases; J trimming: 6 bases; junction bases outside the gene matches: 13. CDR1 and CDR2 (germline): SGHVS, FNYEAQ. CDR3 sequence: CASSPSPGREINEQFF. CDR3 DNA: TGTGCCAGCAGCCCCTCCCCCGGGCGGGAGATCAATGAGCAGTTCTTC.

The J gene is TRBJ2-7, the V gene TRBV9; D is perhaps TRBD1 (6 bases). The CDR3 covers 12 residues. V lost 4 bases, J lost 6 bases, and 11 bases lay in between. Germline values: CDR1 SGDLS, CDR2 YYNGEE. This CDR3 reads CASSNLGAEQYF. CDR3 coding DNA: TGTGCCAGCAGCAACCTGGGGGCCGAGCAGTACTTC. Based on the CDR3 plus reference TRBV9 and TRBJ2-7, the full variable domain is DSGVTQTPKHLITATGQRVTLRCSPRSGDLSVYWYQQSLDQGLQFLIQYYNGEERAKGNILERFSAQQFPDLHSELNLSSLELGDSALYFCASSNLGAEQYFGPGTRLTVT.

The chain is built from TRBV5-4 and TRBJ2-3; D perhaps matches TRBD2 (5 bases). The CDR3 runs 14 residues. Germline V gene data show CDR1 as SGHNT and CDR2 as YYREEE (reference sequence). V lost 3 bases and J lost 1, with 9 bases in between. The CDR3 sequence: CASSSSGGTDTQYF. CDR3 sequence (DNA): TGTGCCAGCAGCTCCTCCGGGGGCACAGATACGCAGTATTTT.

V gene TRBV4-1 combines with J gene TRBJ2-2; 8 bases are shared with TRBD2. The ends lost 5 bases at V and 6 bases at J; junction bases unmatched: 5. The germline V gene encodes CDR1 MGHRA and CDR2 YSYEKL. The CDR3 is 14 residues long. CDR3 loop: CASSTGGGPGELFF. DNA of the CDR3: TGCGCCAGCAGCACGGGGGGGGGACCCGGGGAGCTGTTTTTT.

This chain joins TRBV4-1 and TRBJ2-1, with 13 bases lining up with TRBD2. Looked up from germline, CDR1 is MGHRA and CDR2 is YSYEKL. The CDR3 runs 16 residues. Losses at the gene ends were 4 bases for V and 5 bases for J; bases not matched to a gene: 5. The CDR3 region is CASSPGLAGLNNEQFF. The CDR3 bases are TGCGCCAGCAGCCCGGGACTAGCGGGACTAAACAATGAGCAGTTCTTC.

V and J are TRBV2 and TRBJ1-4; 7 bases agree with TRBD1. V dropped 6 bases and J dropped 4; count of bases not matched to a gene: 5. The CDR3 is 14 residues long. CDR1 and CDR2 (germline): SNHLY, FYNNEI. CDR3 sequence reads: CASREGDSNEKLFF. The CDR3 region has the DNA TGTGCCAGCAGGGAGGGGGACAGTAATGAAAAACTGTTTTTT.

CDR3 nucleotide sequence: TGTGCCATCAGTGAGTCTCAAAAAGGACAGGAGTATGGCTACACCTTC. Translating it yields CAISESQKGQEYGYTF. The chain joins TRBV10-3 to TRBJ1-2, with 7 bases fitting TRBD1. Germline V gene sequence: CDR1 ENHRY, CDR2 SYGVKD. V dropped 0 bases and J dropped 5; count of bases not matched to a gene: 9. The CDR3 length is 16 residues.

The chain links TRBV2 to TRBJ1-2; D gene ambiguous. Germline CDR1 reads SNHLY; CDR2 reads FYNNEI. V dropped 4 bases and J dropped 11 bases, with 11 bases sitting between them. CDR3 length equals 11 residues. The chain's CDR3 is CASSVDSRYTF. In DNA form, the CDR3 reads TGTGCCAGCAGTGTAGACTCACGGTACACCTTC.

The chain carries TRBV7-2 and TRBJ1-3; D possibly corresponds to TRBD1 (6 bases). This CDR3 has 16 amino acids. The V end was cut by 5 bases, the J end by 3 bases, with 17 bases between. Per the germline V gene, CDR1 is SGHTA and CDR2 is FQGNSA. CDR3: CASSPAWAGVGNTIYF. DNA for the CDR3: TGTGCCAGCAGCCCGGCGTGGGCAGGGGTTGGAAACACCATATATTTT.

The gene calls are TRBV7-9 and TRBJ2-1, with a tentative D call TRBD2 (6 bases). Germline CDR1 reads SEHNR; CDR2 reads FQNEAQ (reference sequence). The ends were cut back, 3 bases at V and 2 bases at J, with 14 bases in the middle. The CDR3 length is 16 residues. The DNA of the CDR3 is TGTGCCAGCAGCTTGGGCCTTAGCGGCCCCTACAATGAGCAGTTCTTC. Translating gives CASSLGLSGPYNEQFF.

V gene TRBV15 combines with J gene TRBJ2-2, with a tentative D call TRBD1 (5 bases). V lost 11 bases and J lost 1, with 11 bases in between. Germline CDR1 reads LNHNV; CDR2 reads YYDKDF (reference sequence). CDR3 length: 13 amino acids. The CDR3 DNA follows: TGTGCCGCCCATACAGGGAACACCGGGGAGCTGTTTTTT. Amino acid sequence: CAAHTGNTGELFF.

This chain joins TRBV30 and TRBJ2-3, with D maybe TRBD2 (6 bases). Germline CDR1 is GTSNPN and CDR2 is SVGIG (reference sequence). The CDR3 is 13 amino acids. Trimming pared 0 bases from V and 4 bases from J, leaving 8 bases between. The DNA for the CDR3 is TGTGCCTGGAGTGTAAGGAGGGCAGATACGCAGTATTTT. Translating gives CAWSVRRADTQYF.

This clone was counted between two and nine times. The chain has TRBV6-1 and TRBJ2-7; 7 nucleotides line up with TRBD2. The junction had 12 bases not matched to a gene; V was cut back by 0 bases and J by 4 bases. The CDR3 sequence is 17 residues long. Germline CDR1 and CDR2: MNHNS and SASEGT. CDR3 residues: CASSEARGREGRYEQYF. The CDR3 bases are TGTGCCAGCAGTGAAGCGCGAGGGAGGGAGGGCCGATACGAGCAGTACTTC.

This clone occurred a few times. The V and J genes are TRBV9 and TRBJ2-7; D may be TRBD2 (6 bases). The CDR3 is 14 amino acids. Germline values: CDR1 SGDLS, CDR2 YYNGEE. The ends were cut back, 0 bases at V and 2 bases at J, with 9 bases in the middle. CDR3 coding DNA: TGTGCCAGCAGCGTAGAAGGAGGGACCTACGAGCAGTACTTC. This gives the protein CASSVEGGTYEQYF.

The V and J genes are TRBV7-3 and TRBJ2-7, with D possibly being TRBD1 (7 bases). The V gene lost 5 bases and the J gene lost 4 bases, with 18 bases spanning the gap. Per the germline V gene, CDR1 is SGHTA and CDR2 is FQGTGA. The CDR3 runs to 15 residues. CDR3 residues: CASSLQGSAGYEQYF. CDR3 nucleotides: TGTGCCAGCAGCCTACAGGGGTCCGCGGGATACGAGCAGTACTTC.

CDR3 amino acids: CASGLDSYNEQFF. CDR3 nucleotide sequence: TGTGCTAGTGGTTTGGACAGCTACAATGAGCAGTTCTTC. The chain couples TRBV12-5 to TRBJ2-1; no reliable D call. Germline V CDR1 and CDR2: LGHNT, FRNRAP. The CDR3 covers 13 residues. Trimming took off 1 base at V and 3 bases at J, with 4 bases between the two ends.

This clone was counted between two and nine times. The chain is built from TRBV7-2 and TRBJ2-1, with D maybe TRBD1 (6 bases). The V gene lost 1 base and the J gene lost 9 bases, with 13 bases spanning the gap. CDR1 and CDR2 from the germline V gene are SGHTA and FQGNSA. This CDR3 spans 14 amino acids. The CDR3 region is CASSLGIQGGEQFF. The CDR3 bases are TGTGCCAGCAGCTTAGGTATACAGGGCGGTGAGCAGTTCTTC.

In its sample, this clone was seen a few times. The chain combines TRBV5-1 with TRBJ1-5; D perhaps matches TRBD1 (5 bases). The CDR3 is made up of 15 amino acids. The germline V gene has CDR1 SGHRS and CDR2 YFSETQ. V dropped 2 bases and J dropped 1 base, with 10 bases sitting between them. Written as DNA, the CDR3 is TGCGCCAGCAGCTTAGGGTCAGGGAGCAATCAGCCCCAGCATTTT. Amino acids: CASSLGSGSNQPQHF.

This chain links TRBV9 with TRBJ1-2; 7 bases map to TRBD1. V shed 2 bases, J shed 2 bases, and the junction held 12 bases outside the gene matches. This CDR3 is built from 17 residues. Germline CDR1 is SGDLS and CDR2 is YYNGEE. The CDR3 region is CASSVEKEKGANYGYTF. The CDR3 bases are TGTGCCAGCAGCGTCGAAAAAGAGAAGGGGGCAAACTATGGCTACACCTTC. Supplemented by reference TRBV9 and TRBJ1-2, the full variable domain reads DSGVTQTPKHLITATGQRVTLRCSPRSGDLSVYWYQQSLDQGLQFLIQYYNGEERAKGNILERFSAQQFPDLHSELNLSSLELGDSALYFCASSVEKEKGANYGYTFGSGTRLTVV.